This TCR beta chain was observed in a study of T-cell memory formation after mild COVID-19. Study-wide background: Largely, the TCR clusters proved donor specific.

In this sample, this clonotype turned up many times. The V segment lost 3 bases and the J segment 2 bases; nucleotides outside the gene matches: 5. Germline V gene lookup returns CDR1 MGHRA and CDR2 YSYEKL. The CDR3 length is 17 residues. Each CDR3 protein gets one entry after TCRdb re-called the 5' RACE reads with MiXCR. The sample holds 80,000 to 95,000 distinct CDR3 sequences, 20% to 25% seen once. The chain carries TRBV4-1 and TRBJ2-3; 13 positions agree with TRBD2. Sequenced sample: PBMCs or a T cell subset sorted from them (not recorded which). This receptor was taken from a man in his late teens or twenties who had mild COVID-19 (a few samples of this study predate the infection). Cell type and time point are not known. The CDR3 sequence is CASSQRLAGGITDTQYF. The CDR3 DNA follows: TGCGCCAGCAGCCAGCGACTAGCGGGGGGTATCACAGATACGCAGTATTTT.